This TCR beta chain was recorded in a study of OX40 agonist ivuxolimab in advanced cancers. Sequencing used immunoSEQ multiplex PCR; TCRdb keeps in-frame clones, though not all of them. This repertoire shows tens of thousands of clones, just over 90% found once; its top ten account for more than 20%. This CDR3 has 16 residues. The germline V gene encodes CDR1 SEHNR and CDR2 FQNEAQ (reference sequence). V was clipped by 5 bases and J by 5 bases, with 19 bases between them. The source is an adult with an advanced solid tumor such as melanoma, head and neck, liver or kidney cancer. The sequencing used CD4+ or CD8+ T cells sorted from blood, collected in a trial of the OX40 agonist ivuxolimab. This chain connects TRBV7-9 to TRBJ2-1, with D tentatively TRBD2 (5 bases). CDR3 sequence reads: CASSTPAVAPNNEQFF. The CDR3 DNA follows: TGTGCCAGCAGCACCCCTGCAGTAGCGCCTAACAATGAGCAGTTCTTC.